The 28 T cell receptor beta chains in this list originate from one sample, sequenced in a study of identical twins. TCRdb called the 5' RACE reads again in MiXCR, with one record for every CDR3 protein. This table holds about 810,000 distinct CDR3 sequences, 9% to 15% found once. This sample also belongs to another study, concerning yellow fever vaccine responses in identical twins.

The sequenced sample was PBMCs. These receptors originate from a woman between 18 and 29 years old in good health.

This clonotype has only a few counts. V gene TRBV3-1 combines with J gene TRBJ1-4; tentatively, D is TRBD1 (6 bases). V was trimmed by 1 base and J by 8 bases, leaving 14 bases between them. The CDR3 covers 15 residues. The germline V gene has CDR1 LGHDT and CDR2 YNNKEL (reference sequence). The CDR3 DNA reads TGTGCCAGCAGCCAAGCGAGGGGGGACGGAGAAAAACTGTTTTTT. Translation: CASSQARGDGEKLFF.

This chain connects TRBV3-1 to TRBJ2-1; the D gene is possibly TRBD2 (6 bases). The length of the CDR3 is 13 residues. V gave up 4 bases and J gave up 10 bases, with 14 bases separating them. Germline V gives CDR1 LGHDT, CDR2 YNNKEL (reference sequence). The CDR3 region has the DNA TGTGCCAGCAGCCCCCCCCTAGCGACAGAGCAGTTCTTC. This gives the protein CASSPPLATEQFF.

The chain uses TRBV7-9 and TRBJ2-2; TRBD1 or TRBD2 may be the D gene (5 bases each). This CDR3 region has 17 residues. Germline values: CDR1 SEHNR, CDR2 FQNEAQ (reference sequence). Deletions cut 5 bases from V and 6 bases from J, with 22 bases between. The CDR3 DNA is TGTGCCAGCAGCCAAAGGGAGATCCAGGACATCCCCGGGGAGCTGTTTTTT. As protein: CASSQREIQDIPGELFF.

The V and J genes are TRBV6-1 and TRBJ2-7; 7 bases match TRBD2. V dropped 1 base and J dropped 4; count of bases not matched to a gene: 1. Per germline, CDR1 MNHNS and CDR2 SASEGT. The CDR3 loop spans 13 amino acids. The CDR3 spells CASSEERGYEQYV. DNA for the CDR3: TGTGCCAGCAGTGAAGAGCGGGGATACGAGCAGTACGTC.

This clonotype was observed many times. The chain recombines TRBV10-3 with TRBJ1-2; TRBD1 is a possible D gene (6 bases). V lost 2 bases and J lost 3, with 13 bases in between. The germline V gene encodes CDR1 ENHRY and CDR2 SYGVKD. The CDR3 is 15 residues long. CDR3 nucleotides: TGTGCCATCAGTGAGGCACCAGGGGCGGACTATGGCTACACCTTC. This sequence encodes CAISEAPGADYGYTF.

This chain joins TRBV4-1 and TRBJ2-2; D gene uncertain. The CDR3 totals 13 residues. The V and J ends lost 5 bases and 3 bases respectively, with 7 bases between them. Germline V gene lookup returns CDR1 MGHRA and CDR2 YSYEKL. CDR3 sequence (DNA): TGCGCCAGCAGCGCCCGAGACACCGGGGAGCTGTTTTTT. It is translated as CASSARDTGELFF.

This chain links TRBV5-1 with TRBJ2-3, with 9 positions matching TRBD1. Germline CDR1 reads SGHRS; CDR2 reads YFSETQ. The V gene end was trimmed by 0 bases and the J gene end by 4 bases; junction bases not matched to a gene: 6. This CDR3 has 16 amino acids. The CDR3 sequence is CASSLAGQGGADTQYF. Here the CDR3 DNA reads TGCGCCAGCAGCTTGGCGGGACAGGGCGGTGCAGATACGCAGTATTTT. Supplemented by reference TRBV5-1 and TRBJ2-3, the full variable domain reads KAGVTQTPRYLIKTRGQQVTLSCSPISGHRSVSWYQQTPGQGLQFLFEYFSETQRNKGNFPGRFSGRQFSNSRSEMNVSTLELGDSALYLCASSLAGQGGADTQYFGPGTRLTVL.

The chain joins TRBV20-1 to TRBJ1-5; D is undetermined. The CDR3 runs 13 residues. With 3 bases removed from V and 6 bases from J, the gap between germline ends came to 12 bases. The germline V gene encodes CDR1 DFQATT and CDR2 SNEGSKA (reference sequence). CDR3 protein: CSARWPESQPQHF. The CDR3 DNA reads TGCAGTGCTAGGTGGCCAGAATCTCAGCCCCAGCATTTT.

The genes are TRBV7-9 and TRBJ1-1; D perhaps matches TRBD1 (5 bases). The CDR3 sequence is 15 residues long. CDR1 SEHNR and CDR2 FQNEAQ come from the germline V gene (reference sequence). V was shortened by 5 bases and J by 5 bases, with 18 bases between the two germline ends. The CDR3 DNA follows: TGTGCCAGCAGCACCTCAGGGTCAAGTGGAACTGAAGCTTTCTTT. This gives the protein CASSTSGSSGTEAFF.

J is TRBJ1-1 and V is TRBV4-1; tentative D call: TRBD1 (5 bases). Germline V CDR1 and CDR2: MGHRA, YSYEKL. The CDR3 length is 16 residues. Between the trimmed V and J ends, which lost 0 bases and 2 bases, there was a span of 13 bases. The CDR3 loop is CASSQDIGGANTEAFF. CDR3 coding DNA: TGCGCCAGCAGCCAAGATATTGGGGGAGCTAACACTGAAGCTTTCTTT.

This clonotype was detected a few times. The rearrangement links TRBV9 to TRBJ2-3; TRBD1 aligns across 7 bases. The germline CDR1 and CDR2 sequences are SGDLS and YYNGEE. The junction had 12 bases not matched to a gene; V was cut back by 4 bases and J by 4 bases. This CDR3 is built from 16 residues. CDR3 protein: CASSPRQGPPADTQYF. The CDR3 DNA is TGTGCCAGCAGCCCCCGACAGGGACCCCCCGCAGATACGCAGTATTTT.

The genes are TRBV12-3 or TRBV12-4 and TRBJ2-1; 8 bases match TRBD2. The length of the CDR3 is 15 residues. V shed 6 bases, J shed 7 bases, and the junction held 11 bases outside the gene matches. The CDR3, as DNA: TGTGCCAGCAGCAAAAGGGGACTAGTGGGGAATGAGCAGTTCTTC. It yields the protein CASSKRGLVGNEQFF.

This clonotype was detected only a few times. The gene calls are TRBV4-1 and TRBJ1-6; D remains ambiguous. Germline V gene lookup returns CDR1 MGHRA and CDR2 YSYEKL. This CDR3 region has 17 residues. Trimming pared 1 base from V and 0 bases from J, leaving 10 bases between. The chain's CDR3 is CASSQALGSSYNSPLHF. The CDR3, as DNA: TGCGCCAGCAGCCAAGCGCTAGGTAGCTCCTATAATTCACCCCTCCACTTT.

This clonotype appeared a few times. The chain links TRBV2 to TRBJ2-1; TRBD2 aligns across 7 bases. There are 15 residues in the CDR3. CDR1 and CDR2 from the germline V gene are SNHLY and FYNNEI. The trim removed 6 bases at V and 0 bases at J, leaving 5 bases unmatched. The CDR3 spells CASRPGTTSYNEQFF. The CDR3, as DNA: TGTGCCAGCAGACCCGGGACTACCTCCTACAATGAGCAGTTCTTC.

V is TRBV19 and J is TRBJ2-7, with D tentatively TRBD2 (5 bases). The CDR3 covers 13 residues. Per germline, CDR1 LNHDA and CDR2 SQIVND (reference sequence). V was shortened by 4 bases and J by 1 base, with 8 bases between the two germline ends. CDR3 bases: TGTGCCAGTAGTAAACTAGTTTCCTACGAGCAGTACTTC. This translates into CASSKLVSYEQYF.

In its sample, this clonotype was seen a few times. V is TRBV12-3 or TRBV12-4 and J is TRBJ1-4; maybe TRBD1 (5 bases). The CDR3 contains 18 residues. Trimming shortened V by 8 bases and J by 8 bases, and 30 bases separated the two germline ends. This CDR3 is CASRCEVGFGQGGEKLFF. Written as DNA, the CDR3 is TGTGCCAGCCGCTGCGAAGTTGGGTTCGGGCAGGGAGGAGAAAAACTGTTTTTT.

The table lists this clonotype with a few counts. The chain joins TRBV2 to TRBJ2-7; D is unclear. Trimming cost V 0 bases and J 4 bases, with 19 bases left between them. In germline, CDR1 is SNHLY, CDR2 FYNNEI. This CDR3 region has 17 residues. This CDR3 reads CASSEAVLGRREYEQYV. The CDR3 DNA sequence: TGTGCCAGCAGTGAAGCCGTCCTCGGACGGAGAGAATACGAGCAGTACGTC.

This rearrangement joins TRBV6-5 to TRBJ2-7; D is possibly TRBD1 or TRBD2 (6 bases each). The V gene's germline CDR1 is MNHEY and CDR2 SVGAGI. The CDR3 loop spans 12 amino acids. V lost 3 bases and J lost 5, with 8 bases in between. The DNA for the CDR3 is TGTGCCAGCAGTTATGGGGGGCACGAGCAGTACTTC. This codes for CASSYGGHEQYF.

This clonotype occurred a few times. V gene TRBV4-1 combines with J gene TRBJ2-5, with 9 bases that match TRBD2. The germline V gene encodes CDR1 MGHRA and CDR2 YSYEKL. The V gene end was trimmed by 0 bases and the J gene end by 1 base; junction bases not matched to a gene: 12. The CDR3 totals 19 residues. CDR3 bases: TGCGCCAGCAGCCAAGATCGGCGGGGGGGCTTTCGGTCCCAAGAGACCCAGTACTTC. Protein sequence: CASSQDRRGGFRSQETQYF.

This clonotype was seen only a few times. The chain carries TRBV2 and TRBJ1-1; D ambiguous. There are 15 residues in the CDR3. The germline V gene has CDR1 SNHLY and CDR2 FYNNEI. V gave up 3 bases and J gave up 5 bases, with 16 bases separating them. CDR3 loop: CASSDNGPVVTEAFF. DNA for the CDR3: TGTGCCAGCAGTGATAACGGGCCGGTCGTTACTGAAGCTTTCTTT. Filled out from reference TRBV2 and TRBJ1-1, the complete variable domain reads EPEVTQTPSHQVTQMGQEVILRCVPISNHLYFYWYRQILGQKVEFLVSFYNNEISEKSEIFDDQFSVERPDGSNFTLKIRSTKLEDSAMYFCASSDNGPVVTEAFFGQGTRLTVV.

J is TRBJ1-6 and V is TRBV6-5; possible D gene TRBD1, 5 bases. V dropped 9 bases and J dropped 13 bases, with 16 bases sitting between them. The CDR3 consists of 12 residues. Germline V gene sequence: CDR1 MNHEY, CDR2 SVGAGI. The CDR3 here is CASKGRDSPLHF. DNA for the CDR3: TGTGCCAGTAAGGGACGGGACTCCCCCCTCCACTTT.

This clonotype occurred a few times. The chain recombines TRBV9 with TRBJ2-1; the D gene is possibly TRBD1 (6 bases). V lost 0 bases and J 7 bases, leaving 14 bases between the germline ends. CDR1 and CDR2 (germline): SGDLS, YYNGEE. The CDR3 is 15 residues long. CDR3 region: CASSVEGGVVNEQFF. As DNA, the CDR3 is TGTGCCAGCAGCGTAGAAGGGGGAGTGGTGAATGAGCAGTTCTTC.

This clonotype has ten or more counts. This chain links TRBV7-9 with TRBJ2-1; no clear D gene. CDR1 is SEHNR, CDR2 FQNEAQ, per germline (reference sequence). This CDR3 has 14 amino acids. V was clipped by 1 base and J by 5 bases, with 9 bases between them. CDR3 region: CASSLVGKNNEQFF. The CDR3 DNA reads TGTGCCAGCAGCTTAGTTGGGAAAAACAATGAGCAGTTCTTC. Full variable domain (outside the CDR3, taken from reference TRBV7-9 and TRBJ2-1): DTGVSQNPRHKITKRGQNVTFRCDPISEHNRLYWYRQTLGQGPEFLTYFQNEAQLEKSRLLSDRFSAERPKGSFSTLEIQRTEQGDSAMYLCASSLVGKNNEQFFGPGTRLTVL.

In its sample, this clonotype was seen many times. The CDR3 region is CASSFTGVWDTQYF. CDR3 coding DNA: TGTGCCAGCAGTTTCACAGGGGTTTGGGATACGCAGTATTTT. V and J are TRBV6-5 and TRBJ2-3; 7 nucleotides agree with TRBD1. Germline V gene sequence: CDR1 MNHEY, CDR2 SVGAGI. J gave up 6 bases and V 4 bases, and 7 bases lay outside the gene matches. CDR3 length equals 14 residues.

Concerning this clonotype itself: This may come from a read error, since a much larger clone is one base off. The chain has TRBV20-1 and TRBJ2-1, with 9 bases lining up with TRBD1. Germline CDR1 reads DFQATT; CDR2 reads SNEGSKA (reference sequence). There are 13 residues in the CDR3. The V and J ends lost 1 base and 12 bases, in that order; junction bases with no gene match: 7. DNA of the CDR3: TGCAGTGCTAGAGTACAGGGGGCACTTAGGCAGTTCTTC. Translated: CSARVQGALRQFF.

This clonotype appeared a few times. V usage is TRBV28 and J usage is TRBJ2-1; D not certain. The germline V gene has CDR1 MDHEN and CDR2 SYDVKM. Trimming removed 7 bases at V and 5 bases at J, with 12 bases between. The CDR3 is made up of 13 amino acids. The CDR3 protein is CASTTSIDNEQFF. DNA for the CDR3: TGTGCCAGCACCACGTCTATCGACAATGAGCAGTTCTTC.

V usage is TRBV20-1 and J usage is TRBJ2-7; D call uncertain. This CDR3 has 12 amino acids. V was shortened by 3 bases and J by 0 bases, with 6 bases between the two germline ends. Germline V gene lookup returns CDR1 DFQATT and CDR2 SNEGSKA (reference sequence). The CDR3 reads CSASGYSYEQYF. CDR3 nucleotide sequence: TGCAGTGCTAGCGGCTACTCCTACGAGCAGTACTTC.

The sample holds many counts of this clonotype. J is TRBJ2-1 and V is TRBV12-3 or TRBV12-4; D not certain. The ends were cut back, 5 bases at V and 4 bases at J, with 15 bases in the middle. CDR3 size: 15 residues. This CDR3 reads CASSPFLTAYNEQFF. The CDR3 coding sequence is TGTGCCAGCAGTCCATTCCTTACGGCGTACAATGAGCAGTTCTTC.